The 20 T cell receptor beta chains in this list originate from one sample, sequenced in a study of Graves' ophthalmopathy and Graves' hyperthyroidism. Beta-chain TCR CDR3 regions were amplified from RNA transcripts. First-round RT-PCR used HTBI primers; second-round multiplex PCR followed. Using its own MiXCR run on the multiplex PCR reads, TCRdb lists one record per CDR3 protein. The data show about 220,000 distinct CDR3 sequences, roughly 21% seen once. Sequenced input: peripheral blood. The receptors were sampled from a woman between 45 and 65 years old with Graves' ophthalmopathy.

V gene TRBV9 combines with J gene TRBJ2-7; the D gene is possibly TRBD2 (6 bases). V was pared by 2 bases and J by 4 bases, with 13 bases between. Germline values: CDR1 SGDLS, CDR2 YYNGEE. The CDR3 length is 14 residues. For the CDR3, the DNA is TGTGCCAGCAGCGTCGGGGACTCAGGATACGAGCAGTACTTC. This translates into CASSVGDSGYEQYF.

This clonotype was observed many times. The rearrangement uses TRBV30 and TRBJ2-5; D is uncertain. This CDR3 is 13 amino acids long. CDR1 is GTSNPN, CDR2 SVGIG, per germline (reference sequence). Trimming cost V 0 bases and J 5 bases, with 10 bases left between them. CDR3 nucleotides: TGTGCCTGGAGTGTACTTTTAGGGGAGACCCAGTACTTC. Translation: CAWSVLLGETQYF. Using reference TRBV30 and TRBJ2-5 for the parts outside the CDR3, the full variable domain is SQTIHQWPATLVQPVGSPLSLECTVEGTSNPNLYWYRQAAGRGLQLLFYSVGIGQISSEVPQNLSASRPQDRQFILSSKKLLLSDSGFYLCAWSVLLGETQYFGPGTRLLVL.

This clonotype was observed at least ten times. CDR3: CASSSAPQGANSPLHF. The CDR3 nucleotides are TGCGCCAGCAGCTCTGCGCCACAGGGGGCGAATTCACCCCTCCACTTT. The V gene is TRBV5-1, the J gene TRBJ1-6; the match to TRBD1 covers 9 bases. Trimming at V came to 3 bases and at J to 7 bases, leaving 8 bases not matched to a gene. This CDR3 is built from 16 residues. The germline CDR1 and CDR2 sequences are SGHRS and YFSETQ.

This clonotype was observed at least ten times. CDR3 nucleotide sequence: TGTGCCAGCAGTGAGACAGGGGGCCGCGCTGACTATGGCTACACCTTC. Encoded protein: CASSETGGRADYGYTF. The chain uses TRBV6-2 or TRBV6-3 and TRBJ1-2; 10 bases agree with TRBD1. V was clipped by 5 bases and J by 3 bases; unmatched bases: 9. Germline V gene sequence: CDR1 MNHEY, CDR2 SVGEGT. CDR3 length: 16 residues.

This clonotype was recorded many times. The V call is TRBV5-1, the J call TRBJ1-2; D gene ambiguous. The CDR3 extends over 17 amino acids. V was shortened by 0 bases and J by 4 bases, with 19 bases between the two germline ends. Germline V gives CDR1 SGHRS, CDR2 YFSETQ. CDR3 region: CASSLAGRTPTPYGYTF. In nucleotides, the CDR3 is TGCGCCAGCAGCTTGGCCGGACGTACACCTACTCCCTATGGCTACACCTTC.

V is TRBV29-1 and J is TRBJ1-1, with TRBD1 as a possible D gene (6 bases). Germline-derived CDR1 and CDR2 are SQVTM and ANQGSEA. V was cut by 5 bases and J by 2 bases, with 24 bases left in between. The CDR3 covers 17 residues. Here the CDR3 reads CSVRFYNKGDVNTEAFF. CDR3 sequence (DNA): TGCAGCGTTCGATTTTATAACAAGGGGGATGTAAACACTGAAGCTTTCTTT.

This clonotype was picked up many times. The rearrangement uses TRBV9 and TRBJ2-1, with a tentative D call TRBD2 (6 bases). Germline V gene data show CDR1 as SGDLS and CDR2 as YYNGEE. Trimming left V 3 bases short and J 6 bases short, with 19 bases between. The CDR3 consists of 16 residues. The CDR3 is CASSAWDGPGGNEQFF. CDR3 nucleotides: TGTGCCAGCAGCGCCTGGGACGGCCCCGGGGGCAATGAGCAGTTCTTC.

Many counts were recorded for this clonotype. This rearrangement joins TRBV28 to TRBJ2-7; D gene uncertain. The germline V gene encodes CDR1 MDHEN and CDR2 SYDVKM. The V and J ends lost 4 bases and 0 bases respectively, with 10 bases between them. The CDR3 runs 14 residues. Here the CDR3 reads CASSSPTNSYEQYF. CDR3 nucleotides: TGTGCCAGCAGTTCCCCGACGAACTCCTACGAGCAGTACTTC.

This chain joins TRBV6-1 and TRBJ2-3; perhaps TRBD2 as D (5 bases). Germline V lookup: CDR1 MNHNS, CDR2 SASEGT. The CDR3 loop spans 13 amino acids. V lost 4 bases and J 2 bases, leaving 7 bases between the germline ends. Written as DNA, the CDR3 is TGTGCCAGCAGTGTGGGAGACACAGATACGCAGTATTTT. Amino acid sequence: CASSVGDTDTQYF.

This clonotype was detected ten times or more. The CDR3 nucleotides are TGCAGCGTCGGAACAAAAGCGGGGAATCTCTACGAGCAGTACTTC. Translating it yields CSVGTKAGNLYEQYF. The V call is TRBV29-1, the J call TRBJ2-7; 7 nucleotides match TRBD2. CDR1 SQVTM and CDR2 ANQGSEA come from the germline V gene. Trimming took 6 bases from V and 3 from J; bases not matched to a gene: 14. The CDR3 totals 15 residues.

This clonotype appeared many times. The CDR3 region has the DNA TGTGCCAGTAGTGATCGGCCCGCCACAGGAGCTTTCTTT. It encodes CASSDRPATGAFF. This chain connects TRBV19 to TRBJ1-1, with D perhaps TRBD1 (5 bases). Germline V gene sequence: CDR1 LNHDA, CDR2 SQIVND (reference sequence). The CDR3 totals 13 residues. Trimming removed 5 bases at V and 10 bases at J, with 17 bases between.

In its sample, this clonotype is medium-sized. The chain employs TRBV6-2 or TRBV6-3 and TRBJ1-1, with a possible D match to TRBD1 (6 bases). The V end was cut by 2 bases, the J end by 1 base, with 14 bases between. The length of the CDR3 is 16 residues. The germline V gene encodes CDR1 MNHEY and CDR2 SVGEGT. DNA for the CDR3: TGTGCCAGCAGTTACGATGCTGTACAGGGGAACACTGAAGCTTTCTTT. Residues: CASSYDAVQGNTEAFF.

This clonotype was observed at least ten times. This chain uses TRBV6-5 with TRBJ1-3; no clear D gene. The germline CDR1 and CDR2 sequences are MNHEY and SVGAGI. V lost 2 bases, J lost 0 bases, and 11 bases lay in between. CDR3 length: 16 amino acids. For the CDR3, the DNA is TGTGCCAGCAGTTACGCGGACGGAAGCTCTGGAAACACCATATATTTT. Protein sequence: CASSYADGSSGNTIYF.

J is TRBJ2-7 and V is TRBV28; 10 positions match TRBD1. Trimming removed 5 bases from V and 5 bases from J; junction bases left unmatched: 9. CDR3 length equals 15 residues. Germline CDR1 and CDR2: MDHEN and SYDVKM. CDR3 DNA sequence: TGTGCCAGCAGTCGACCGGGACAGGGGAAGGACGAGCAGTACTTC. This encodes CASSRPGQGKDEQYF.

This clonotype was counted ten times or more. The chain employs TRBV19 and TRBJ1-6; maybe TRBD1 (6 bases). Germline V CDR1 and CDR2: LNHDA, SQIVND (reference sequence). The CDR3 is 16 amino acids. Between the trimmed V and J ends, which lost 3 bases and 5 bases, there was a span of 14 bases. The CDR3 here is CASSIGTQHNNSPLHF. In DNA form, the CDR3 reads TGTGCCAGTAGTATTGGGACACAACACAATAATTCACCCCTCCACTTT.

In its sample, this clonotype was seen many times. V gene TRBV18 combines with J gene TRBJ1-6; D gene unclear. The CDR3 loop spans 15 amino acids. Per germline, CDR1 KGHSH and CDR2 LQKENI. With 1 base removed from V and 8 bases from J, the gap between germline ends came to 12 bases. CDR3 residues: CASSPLTARDSPLHF. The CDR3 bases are TGTGCCAGCTCACCACTGACGGCTCGCGATTCACCCCTCCACTTT.

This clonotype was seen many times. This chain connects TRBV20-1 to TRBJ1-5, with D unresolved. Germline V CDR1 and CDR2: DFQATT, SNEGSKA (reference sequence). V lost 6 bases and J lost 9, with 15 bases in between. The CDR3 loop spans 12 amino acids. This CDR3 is CSANAPGTPQHF. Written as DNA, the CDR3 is TGCAGTGCCAACGCCCCTGGTACGCCCCAGCATTTT.

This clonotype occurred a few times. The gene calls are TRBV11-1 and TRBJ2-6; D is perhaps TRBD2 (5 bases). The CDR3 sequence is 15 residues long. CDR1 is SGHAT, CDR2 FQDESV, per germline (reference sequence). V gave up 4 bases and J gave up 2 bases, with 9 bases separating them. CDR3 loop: CASSSGSAGANVLTF. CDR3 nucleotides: TGTGCCAGCAGCTCGGGGTCAGCTGGGGCCAACGTCCTGACTTTC.

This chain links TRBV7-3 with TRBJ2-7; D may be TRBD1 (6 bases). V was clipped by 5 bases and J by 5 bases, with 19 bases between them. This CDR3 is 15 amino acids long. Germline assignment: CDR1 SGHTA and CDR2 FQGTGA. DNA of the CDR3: TGTGCCAGCAGCACGCAACCGGGTGGGGGCCACGAGCAGTACTTC. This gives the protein CASSTQPGGGHEQYF.

CDR3 sequence: CASSSVVGTFQHSPLHF. In DNA, the CDR3 is TGTGCCAGCAGTTCTGTCGTGGGTACTTTTCAACACTCACCCCTCCACTTT. This chain links TRBV28 with TRBJ1-6; the D is unclear. V lost 4 bases, J lost 10 bases, and 23 bases lay in between. Looked up from germline, CDR1 is MDHEN and CDR2 is SYDVKM. The length of the CDR3 is 17 residues. Supplemented by reference TRBV28 and TRBJ1-6, the full variable domain reads DVKVTQSSRYLVKRTGEKVFLECVQDMDHENMFWYRQDPGLGLRLIYFSYDVKMKEKGDIPEGYSVSREKKERFSLILESASTNQTSMYLCASSSVVGTFQHSPLHFGNGTRLTVT.